A selection of T cell receptor beta chains follows, all from one sample in a study of blood T cell repertoires in COVID-19. Produced via immunoSEQ multiplex PCR; TCRdb's table is partial and in-frame only. The data show about 28,000 clones, 70% to 90% seen once. What was sequenced was peripheral blood. The receptors were gathered from a human donor in a cohort sampled during active COVID-19. Both conserved end residues are part of each CDR3. D genes are given only for firm matches. Size values are once, few and many counts, or a class for expanded clones, and some rows have none.

.,TRBV6-1,.,TRBJ2-7,CASSEALLGSLGYEQYF
once,TRBV19,TRBD2,TRBJ2-7,CASSISAGGYEQYF
.,TRBV5-6,.,TRBJ2-1,CASSLELAVTLNEQFF
.,TRBV5-8,.,TRBJ1-2,CASSLMGAGYTF
.,TRBV5-6,.,TRBJ1-5,CASSLMGLGNQPQHF
.,TRBV5-1,.,TRBJ2-7,CASSLGFRSRGRDEQYF
.,TRBV29-1,.,TRBJ1-3,CSVGGGSGNTIYF
.,TRBV29-1,TRBD2,TRBJ2-7,CSVGLAGGSYEQYF
few,TRBV3-1/TRBV3-2,TRBD1,TRBJ2-7,CASSQEGPQGESSYEQYF
.,TRBV6-5,.,TRBJ2-7,CASSSGGPYEQYF
.,TRBV12-3/TRBV12-4,TRBD1,TRBJ2-1,CASSRDRRNEQFF
few,TRBV30,.,TRBJ2-1,CASGRSYNEQFF
.,TRBV12-3/TRBV12-4,TRBD1,TRBJ1-4,CASSFGTGQKLFF
.,TRBV5-6,.,TRBJ2-3,CASSSGQFTDTQYF
.,TRBV24-1,TRBD2,TRBJ2-7,CATSEGTSGRNEQYF
.,TRBV18,.,TRBJ2-2,CASSTLLRGLDTGELFF
.,TRBV7-9,TRBD2,TRBJ2-3,CASSLGLAIDTQYF
.,TRBV10-3,TRBD2,TRBJ2-7,CATSGTVRQYF
.,TRBV29-1,.,TRBJ2-7,CSARRGSSYEQYF
.,TRBV5-6,TRBD1,TRBJ1-4,CASSRWTGEKLFF
.,TRBV7-9,.,TRBJ2-3,CTGAGATDTQYF
.,TRBV3-1/TRBV3-2,.,TRBJ1-2,CASSQVRGGYTF
.,TRBV6-5,.,TRBJ1-4,CASSPDGQGKEKLFF
.,TRBV6-2/TRBV6-3,TRBD1,TRBJ1-1,CASSSTGTAYNTEAFF
few,TRBV11-2,.,TRBJ1-2,CASTPGAGRYGYTF
once,TRBV21-1,.,TRBJ1-1,CASSPPGDVKLAFF
.,TRBV5-1,.,TRBJ2-3,CASSLGAGAGTDTQYF